This record looks at one T cell receptor (beta chain) sequence and its context. Its antigen is still unknown. Compared with germline, one end of the junction differs, possibly owing to a read error. The CDR3 spans 18 residues. There were TCR beta CDR3 regions amplified from RNA transcripts. RT-PCR in the first round (using the HTBI primer set) targeted the TCR CDR3. TCRdb redid the calling of the multiplex PCR reads with MiXCR, one entry per CDR3 protein. This table has 350,000 to 400,000 distinct CDR3 sequences, 15% appearing once. The entry originates in a study of T cells in Graves' hyperthyroidism and ophthalmopathy. Whole-study results and caveats: The model forecast ophthalmopathy, anticipating it by a median about 6.5 months before onset. Using 13 V-J features, a model discriminated ophthalmopathy from stable hyperthyroidism.

The chain employs TRBV12-3 or TRBV12-4 and TRBJ2-1; 9 bases map to TRBD1. This TCR was sampled from a woman in her thirties with Graves' hyperthyroidism. Sequenced: blood. The CDR3 DNA is TGTGCCAGAGGACTAGGGACAGGGTGGCAGAGGTCCTACAATGAGCGGTTCTTC. Encoded protein: CARGLGTGWQRSYNERFF.